One and the same sample provided the 20 T cell receptor beta chains below, sequenced in a study of regulatory T cells in long-lasting Graves disease (dated by TCRdb to the early 2020s). Libraries were prepared through multiplex PCR. The sample was run on an Illumina HiSeq 4000. To build TCR beta libraries, CDR3 regions were amplified by Arm-PCR using iRepertoire HTBI primers. Using fastp trimming at Q25 and MiXCR clonotype assembly, TCRdb reanalyzed the public sequencing data and kept in-frame beta chains. CDR3 protein sequences are deduplicated, and each keeps its most common genes and DNA. Across this sample there are roughly 500,000 distinct CDR3 sequences, with around 21% seen only once. Roughly 8% of the sample is taken by the ten largest. Reading the label with the study, this specimen's time point is: persistent/refractory GD, antithyroid drugs over 5 years with positive TRAb. For both TCR sequencing and RNA sequencing, RNA was extracted from PBMCs using TRIzol.

The sample here was peripheral blood mononuclear cells (PBMCs), taken when the disease was refractory, from a patient treated with antithyroid drugs. These TCRs come from a female donor with Graves disease.

The chain combines TRBV5-6 with TRBJ1-5; TRBD1 might be the D (5 bases). V was shortened by 4 bases and J by 0 bases, with 17 bases between the two germline ends. The CDR3 loop spans 17 amino acids. In germline, CDR1 is SGHDT, CDR2 YYEEEE. The CDR3 DNA follows: TGTGCCAGCAGCCGTCAACAGGAATCTTATAGCAATCAGCCCCAGCATTTT. Protein: CASSRQQESYSNQPQHF.

This clonotype came up many times. The chain is built from TRBV28 and TRBJ1-2; D unresolved. The CDR3 runs 15 residues. V was clipped by 2 bases and J by 0 bases, with 10 bases between them. Germline CDR1 is MDHEN and CDR2 is SYDVKM. The chain's CDR3 is CASSLPLGANYGYTF. CDR3 nucleotides: TGTGCCAGCAGTTTACCCCTTGGGGCTAACTATGGCTACACCTTC.

This clonotype was observed a few times. V and J are TRBV20-1 and TRBJ2-5; tentative D call: TRBD2 (6 bases). The germline V gene encodes CDR1 DFQATT and CDR2 SNEGSKA (reference sequence). The ends were cut back, 2 bases at V and 1 base at J, with 14 bases in the middle. CDR3 size: 15 residues. CDR3 residues: CSARSASEIQETQYF. For the CDR3, the DNA is TGCAGTGCTAGATCAGCTAGCGAGATCCAAGAGACCCAGTACTTC.

This clonotype was seen many times. The V gene is TRBV28, the J gene TRBJ2-1; D perhaps matches TRBD1 (6 bases). The germline V and J ends were trimmed by 11 bases and 7 bases, with 15 bases remaining between them. Germline lookup yields CDR1 MDHEN and CDR2 SYDVKM. The CDR3 loop spans 12 amino acids. CDR3 coding DNA: TGTGCCTTCAGGGGTAGGTCGAATGAGCAGTTCTTC. Amino acids: CAFRGRSNEQFF.

The rearrangement links TRBV24-1 to TRBJ2-1; D is perhaps TRBD1 (6 bases). Germline CDR1 KGHDR, CDR2 SFDVKD. The CDR3 is made up of 16 amino acids. The ends were cut back, 4 bases at V and 6 bases at J, with 18 bases in the middle. CDR3 protein: CATSETGTYRVNEQFF. The CDR3 region has the DNA TGTGCCACCAGTGAAACCGGGACATACAGGGTCAATGAGCAGTTCTTC.

This clonotype has a count of ten or more. V gene TRBV27 combines with J gene TRBJ2-5; TRBD2 aligns across 8 bases. The CDR3 is 15 amino acids. V shed 4 bases and J 4 bases; nucleotides not matched to a gene: 8. CDR1 and CDR2 from the germline V gene are MNHEY and SMNVEV (reference sequence). Here the CDR3 reads CASSSTSEGIETQYF. CDR3 in DNA: TGTGCCAGCAGTTCGACTAGCGAAGGGATAGAGACCCAGTACTTC.

This clonotype came up a few times. The chain carries TRBV28 and TRBJ2-6; perhaps TRBD2 as D (5 bases). The V gene's germline CDR1 is MDHEN and CDR2 SYDVKM. Trimming shortened V by 2 bases and J by 4 bases, and 12 bases separated the two germline ends. The CDR3 is 16 amino acids. CDR3 nucleotide sequence: TGTGCCAGCAGTTTACTTTCGGGGTCCGGGGCCAACGTCCTGACTTTC. It translates to CASSLLSGSGANVLTF. The full variable domain, with the rest looked up from reference TRBV28 and TRBJ2-6, is DVKVTQSSRYLVKRTGEKVFLECVQDMDHENMFWYRQDPGLGLRLIYFSYDVKMKEKGDIPEGYSVSREKKERFSLILESASTNQTSMYLCASSLLSGSGANVLTFGAGSRLTVL.

This clonotype was observed a single time. V usage is TRBV5-1 and J usage is TRBJ2-1; the D call may be TRBD1 or TRBD2 (5 bases each). Trimming removed 4 bases at V and 0 bases at J, with 14 bases between. Per germline, CDR1 SGHRS and CDR2 YFSETQ. This CDR3 comprises 16 residues. The CDR3 loop reads CASSPGTSYSYNEQFF. In DNA form, the CDR3 reads TGCGCCAGCAGCCCAGGGACCTCATACTCCTACAATGAGCAGTTCTTC.

Ten or more counts support this clonotype. This chain connects TRBV27 to TRBJ1-6, with D maybe TRBD1 (5 bases). The CDR3 is 17 amino acids. Trimming left V 5 bases short and J 7 bases short, with 21 bases between. Per the germline V gene, CDR1 is MNHEY and CDR2 is SMNVEV (reference sequence). CDR3 DNA: TGTGCCAGCAGTCCTCAGCCCCCACAGGAACGGAATTCACCCCTCCACTTT. Translation: CASSPQPPQERNSPLHF.

This clonotype was counted only a few times. V usage is TRBV9 and J usage is TRBJ2-7; D is possibly TRBD1 or TRBD2 (5 bases each). The V gene's germline CDR1 is SGDLS and CDR2 YYNGEE. The CDR3 consists of 15 residues. V lost 0 bases to trimming and J lost 3 bases, with 13 bases between them. CDR3 region: CASSVVGVMGYEQYF. The DNA for the CDR3 is TGTGCCAGCAGCGTAGTGGGGGTTATGGGCTACGAGCAGTACTTC.

This clonotype occurred a few times. The chain links TRBV30 to TRBJ2-5; D is unresolved. Trimming pared 1 base from V and 4 bases from J, leaving 7 bases between. Germline V CDR1 and CDR2: GTSNPN, SVGIG (reference sequence). CDR3 length: 12 amino acids. Here the CDR3 DNA reads TGTGCCTGGAGTGCGGCAGCAGAGACCCAGTACTTC. Amino acids: CAWSAAAETQYF.

On this clonotype itself: A much more abundant neighbour one base away suggests this may be a read error. The V gene is TRBV5-6, the J gene TRBJ1-4, with D tentatively TRBD1 (6 bases). V dropped 3 bases and J dropped 0 bases, with 9 bases sitting between them. The CDR3 is 15 residues long. CDR1 is SGHDT, CDR2 YYEEEE, per germline. The CDR3 bases are TGTGCCAGCAGCTCTGGACAGTCAACTAATGAAAAACTGTTTTTT. It yields the protein CASSSGQSTNEKLFF. Based on the CDR3 plus reference TRBV5-6 and TRBJ1-4, the full variable domain is DAGVTQSPTHLIKTRGQQVTLRCSPKSGHDTVSWYQQALGQGPQFIFQYYEEEERQRGNFPDRFSGHQFPNYSSELNVNALLLGDSALYLCASSSGQSTNEKLFFGSGTQLSVL.

This clonotype appeared a few times. The rearrangement uses TRBV6-1 and TRBJ2-3; D tentatively reads TRBD1 or TRBD2 (5 bases each). The germline gives CDR1 MNHNS, CDR2 SASEGT. V lost 6 bases and J 2 bases, leaving 15 bases between the germline ends. The CDR3 has 15 amino acids. The CDR3 sequence: CASRPRGVPTDTQYF. The CDR3 DNA sequence: TGTGCCAGCAGACCGAGAGGGGTCCCCACAGATACGCAGTATTTT.

The table lists this clonotype with many counts. The chain joins TRBV2 to TRBJ1-2; D is uncertain. This CDR3 has 14 amino acids. V was clipped by 2 bases and J by 4 bases, with 11 bases between them. The V gene's germline CDR1 is SNHLY and CDR2 FYNNEI. The CDR3 reads CASSERSFSYGYTF. The CDR3 DNA follows: TGTGCCAGCAGTGAACGGTCCTTCAGCTATGGCTACACCTTC.

The V and J genes are TRBV28 and TRBJ1-2; 8 nucleotides match TRBD1. V lost 7 bases, J lost 5 bases, and 12 bases stayed unmatched. The CDR3 length is 15 residues. CDR1 MDHEN and CDR2 SYDVKM come from the germline V gene. CDR3 amino acids: CASTPGQEKFYGYTF. CDR3 bases: TGTGCCAGCACCCCGGGACAGGAAAAATTTTATGGCTACACCTTC.

This clonotype was seen ten or more times. One end of the junction does not line up with germline, which may come from a read error. The V and J genes are TRBV5-1 and TRBJ2-7; 14 bases are shared with TRBD2. CDR3 size: 17 residues. Germline V gene lookup returns CDR1 SGHRS and CDR2 YFSETQ. The CDR3 DNA is TGTGCCAGCAGCCTAGGACTAGCGGGAGGCAATTCCCACGAGCAGTACTTC. Translation: CASSLGLAGGNSHEQYF.

This sequence joins TRBV12-3 or TRBV12-4 and TRBJ1-1, with D unclear. V was shortened by 4 bases and J by 4 bases, with 13 bases between the two germline ends. This CDR3 is 14 amino acids long. The CDR3 DNA reads TGTGCCAGCAGTTCAGAGGGTTTGAGCACTGAAGCTTTCTTT. Encoded protein: CASSSEGLSTEAFF.

This clonotype was counted between two and nine times. CDR3 sequence reads: CASSAARTVQANYGYTF. As DNA, the CDR3 is TGTGCCAGCAGCGCGGCAAGGACAGTACAAGCTAACTATGGCTACACCTTC. V gene TRBV7-9 combines with J gene TRBJ1-2; a possible D gene is TRBD1 (6 bases). Germline-derived CDR1 and CDR2 are SEHNR and FQNEAQ (reference sequence). The V and J ends lost 5 bases and 0 bases respectively, with 19 bases between them. This CDR3 region has 17 residues.

This clonotype was recorded a few times. V usage is TRBV6-1 and J usage is TRBJ1-1; no clear D gene. CDR3 length equals 15 residues. CDR1 MNHNS and CDR2 SASEGT come from the germline V gene. The V gene lost 6 bases and the J gene lost 0 bases, with 14 bases spanning the gap. The CDR3 reads CASSPLSLVNTEAFF. Here the CDR3 DNA reads TGTGCCAGCAGCCCGCTTTCGTTGGTGAACACTGAAGCTTTCTTT.

This sequence joins TRBV5-1 and TRBJ1-2, with D possibly matching TRBD1 (6 bases). Germline lookup yields CDR1 SGHRS and CDR2 YFSETQ. CDR3 size: 13 residues. V gave up 5 bases and J gave up 6 bases, with 14 bases separating them. The CDR3 DNA is TGCGCCAGCAGGATACAGGGATCTGATGGCTACACCTTC. It encodes CASRIQGSDGYTF.